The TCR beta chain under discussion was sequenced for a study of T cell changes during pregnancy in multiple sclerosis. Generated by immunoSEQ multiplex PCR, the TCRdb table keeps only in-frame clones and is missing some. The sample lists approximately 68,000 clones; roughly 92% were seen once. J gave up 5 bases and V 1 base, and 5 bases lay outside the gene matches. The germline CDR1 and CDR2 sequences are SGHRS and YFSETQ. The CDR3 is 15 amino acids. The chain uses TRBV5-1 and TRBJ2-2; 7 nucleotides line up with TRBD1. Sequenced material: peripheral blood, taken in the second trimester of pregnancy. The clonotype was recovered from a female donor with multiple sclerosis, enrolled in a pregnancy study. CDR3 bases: TGCGCCAGCAGCTTGCAGGGACAGAAGACCGGGGAGCTGTTTTTT. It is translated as CASSLQGQKTGELFF.